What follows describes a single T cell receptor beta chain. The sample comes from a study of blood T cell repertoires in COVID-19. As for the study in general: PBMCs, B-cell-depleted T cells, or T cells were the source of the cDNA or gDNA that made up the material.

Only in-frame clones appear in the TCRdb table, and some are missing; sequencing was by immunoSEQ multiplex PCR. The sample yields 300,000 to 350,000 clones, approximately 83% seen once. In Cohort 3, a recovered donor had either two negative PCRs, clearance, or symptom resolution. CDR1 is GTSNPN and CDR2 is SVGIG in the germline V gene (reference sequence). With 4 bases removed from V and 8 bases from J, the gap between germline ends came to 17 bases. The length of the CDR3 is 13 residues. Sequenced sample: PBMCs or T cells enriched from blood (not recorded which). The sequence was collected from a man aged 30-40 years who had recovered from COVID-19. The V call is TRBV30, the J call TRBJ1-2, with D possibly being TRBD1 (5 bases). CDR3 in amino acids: CAWMTGGRRGYTF. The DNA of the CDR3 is TGTGCCTGGATGACCGGGGGTCGGAGAGGCTACACCTTC.